The rows below give T cell receptor beta chains drawn from one sample of a study of cytomegalovirus exposure and HLA in healthy donors. Only in-frame clones appear in the TCRdb table, and some are missing; sequencing was by immunoSEQ multiplex PCR. This table holds under 150,000 clones, about 78% found once. The sample was PBMCs. The receptors originated from a man aged 50 or older in good health and CMV-seronegative. CDR3s include the opening cysteine and the closing phenylalanine or tryptophan. D genes are given only for firm matches. Some rows mark clone size as missing; the rest say once, few, many or name a class of expanded clone.

CDR3 protein,CDR3 DNA,D gene,clone size,J gene,V gene
CASSYSGQTNTEAFF,TGTGCCAGCAGTTACTCGGGACAGACTAACACTGAAGCTTTCTTT,TRBD1,.,TRBJ1-1,TRBV6-5
CASSRDNAYEQYF,TGTGCCAGCAGTCGGGACAACGCCTACGAGCAGTACTTC,.,.,TRBJ2-7,TRBV6-1
CASSRDKNTEAFF,TGTGCCAGCAGCCGGGACAAGAACACTGAAGCTTTCTTT,.,.,TRBJ1-1,TRBV2
CASSLQGNQPQHF,TGTGCCAGCAGCTTACAGGGCAATCAGCCCCAGCATTTT,.,.,TRBJ1-5,TRBV7-2
CASSVPGLMNTEAFF,TGTGCCAGCAGCGTACCGGGACTGATGAACACTGAAGCTTTCTTT,.,.,TRBJ1-1,TRBV5-4
CASSPQGSPEAFF,TGTGCCAGTAGTCCGCAGGGAAGCCCTGAAGCTTTCTTT,.,few,TRBJ1-1,TRBV19
CASSTRTGSLSGNTIYF,TGTGCCAGTAGTACGCGGACAGGGTCCCTCTCTGGAAACACCATATATTTT,TRBD1,.,TRBJ1-3,TRBV19
CASSRPDSKETQYF,TGTGCCAGCAGCCGCCCGGACAGTAAAGAGACCCAGTACTTC,.,.,TRBJ2-5,TRBV4-2
CASSLDWHSSTDTQYF,TGTGCCAGCAGTCTTGACTGGCACTCTAGCACAGATACGCAGTATTTT,.,.,TRBJ2-3,TRBV28
CASRQGVGGEQYF,TGTGCCAGCAGACAGGGGGTCGGGGGCGAGCAGTACTTC,TRBD1,few,TRBJ2-7,TRBV2
CAMGLGAGEQYF,TGTGCCATGGGCTTAGGCGCGGGGGAGCAGTACTTC,.,.,TRBJ2-7,TRBV10-3
CASRDRRGREKLFF,TGTGCCAGCAGGGACAGGAGGGGTCGTGAAAAACTGTTTTTT,TRBD1,.,TRBJ1-4,TRBV2
CAISEHPGGQETQYF,TGTGCCATCAGTGAACACCCTGGGGGGCAAGAGACCCAGTACTTC,.,.,TRBJ2-5,TRBV10-3
CASSGTGASGANVLTF,TGTGCCAGCAGTGGGACAGGGGCCTCTGGGGCCAACGTCCTGACTTTC,TRBD1,few,TRBJ2-6,TRBV28
CASRVGQEETQYF,TGTGCCAGCAGGGTGGGACAGGAAGAGACCCAGTACTTC,TRBD1,.,TRBJ2-5,TRBV5-4
CASSQTTENTEAFF,TGCGCCAGCAGCCAGACGACAGAGAACACTGAAGCTTTCTTT,.,.,TRBJ1-1,TRBV4-1
CASSMETGLSYEQYF,TGTGCCAGCAGTATGGAGACAGGCCTCTCCTACGAGCAGTACTTC,.,few,TRBJ2-7,TRBV6-1
CASSTGQETQYF,TGTGCCAGCAGTACGGGGCAAGAGACCCAGTACTTC,.,.,TRBJ2-5,TRBV2
CASSIKRYGYTF,TGTGCCAGTAGTATAAAGCGCTATGGCTACACCTTC,.,.,TRBJ1-2,TRBV19
CASRNGQSRADTQYF,TGCGCCAGCAGGAATGGACAGTCTCGAGCAGATACGCAGTATTTT,.,few,TRBJ2-3,TRBV10-2
CASSEQGARSNQPQHF,TGTGCCAGCAGTGAACAGGGGGCGCGTAGCAATCAGCCCCAGCATTTT,TRBD1,few,TRBJ1-5,TRBV6-1
CASEGRSSPLHF,TGTGCCTCGGAGGGACGGAGTTCACCCCTCCACTTT,.,once,TRBJ1-6,TRBV30
CASSLGQYSGNTIYF,TGTGCCAGCAGCTTAGGGCAGTACTCTGGAAACACCATATATTTT,.,.,TRBJ1-3,TRBV7-8
CASSLSQGGTGELFF,TGTGCCAGCAGTTTAAGTCAGGGGGGCACCGGGGAGCTGTTTTTT,.,.,TRBJ2-2,TRBV28